The rows below give T cell receptor beta chains drawn from one sample of a study of blood T cell repertoires in COVID-19. The method was immunoSEQ multiplex PCR; TCRdb's version includes in-frame clones alone and lacks a portion of them. Of some 120,000 clones listed, approximately 84% are singletons. Sequencing was performed on peripheral blood. All receptors derive from a woman younger than 45 who had recovered from COVID-19. Both conserved end residues are part of each CDR3. A D gene is named only where the DNA matches it firmly. The size field is filled for only some rows; it gives once, few, many or a size class.

length	V	J	size	D	CDR3	DNA
15	TRBV27	TRBJ1-3	-	TRBD1	CASSLYGTAGNTIYF	TGTGCCAGCAGTTTATATGGGACAGCTGGAAACACCATATATTTT
18	TRBV2	TRBJ1-1	-	TRBD1	CASSEAELGTGSNTEAFF	TGTGCCAGCAGTGAGGCGGAATTAGGGACAGGCTCGAACACTGAAGCTTTCTTT
14	TRBV27	TRBJ1-5	-	TRBD1	CASSRQGSSQPQHF	TGTGCCAGCAGTAGACAGGGTAGTAGTCAGCCCCAGCATTTT
14	TRBV5-1	TRBJ2-3	-	-	CASSLAQGEDTQYF	TGCGCCAGCAGCTTGGCTCAGGGTGAAGATACGCAGTATTTT
14	TRBV30	TRBJ2-7	-	TRBD2	CAWSVPRRGYEQYF	TGTGCCTGGAGTGTCCCGAGGCGGGGGTACGAGCAGTACTTC
14	TRBV27	TRBJ2-3	once	TRBD2	CASSRQTSADTQYF	TGTGCCAGCAGTCGACAGACTAGCGCAGATACGCAGTATTTT
15	TRBV5-6	TRBJ1-3	-	-	CASSLAPGGGNTIYF	TGTGCCAGCAGCTTGGCGCCCGGGGGAGGAAACACCATATATTTT
14	TRBV19	TRBJ1-4	-	-	CASSIRRQNEKLFF	TGTGCCAGTAGTATAAGGCGGCAGAATGAAAAACTGTTTTTT
14	TRBV19	TRBJ2-5	few	TRBD1	CASRTGASVETQYF	TGTGCCAGCCGGACAGGGGCGTCCGTTGAGACCCAGTACTTC
11	TRBV29-1	TRBJ2-2	-	-	CSVGGEGELFF	TGCAGCGTTGGAGGCGAGGGGGAGCTGTTTTTT
16	TRBV10-3	TRBJ1-1	-	TRBD1	CAISDQGVTISTEAFF	TGTGCCATCAGTGATCAGGGGGTGACTATTTCCACTGAAGCTTTCTTT
11	TRBV20-1	TRBJ2-7	-	-	CSARSGGEQYF	TGCAGTGCTAGATCAGGTGGGGAGCAGTACTTC
13	TRBV6-5	TRBJ2-7	-	-	CASRPGAAYEQYF	TGTGCCAGCAGGCCAGGGGCTGCCTACGAGCAGTACTTC
12	TRBV6-5	TRBJ2-2	once	-	CAAERITGELFF	TGTGCTGCGGAACGGATCACCGGGGAGCTGTTTTTT
17	TRBV11-2	TRBJ2-3	-	TRBD2	CASSSGLAGGWTDTQYF	TGTGCCAGCAGCTCGGGACTAGCGGGGGGGTGGACAGATACGCAGTATTTT
11	TRBV4-1	TRBJ1-2	-	-	CASSQDFSYTF	TGCGCCAGCAGCCAAGATTTTAGCTACACCTTC
15	TRBV14	TRBJ2-1	few	TRBD2	CASRMSSGRSVEQFF	TGTGCCAGCCGTATGTCTAGCGGGAGATCTGTTGAGCAGTTCTTC
16	TRBV25-1	TRBJ1-2	once	-	CASSESVRGSGNGYTF	TGTGCCAGCAGTGAATCGGTCAGGGGTTCAGGCAATGGCTACACCTTC
14	TRBV13	TRBJ2-7	-	-	CASSLEDSPYEQYF	TGTGCCAGCAGCTTGGAGGACAGTCCCTACGAGCAGTACTTC
18	TRBV2	TRBJ1-1	-	TRBD1	CASGAARDSRSLNTEAFF	TGTGCCAGCGGAGCAGCCCGGGACAGTAGGAGTTTGAACACTGAAGCTTTCTTT
15	TRBV9	TRBJ1-3	-	-	CASSGGLPSGNTIYF	TGTGCCAGCAGCGGCGGACTCCCCTCTGGAAACACCATATATTTT
13	TRBV10-1	TRBJ1-1	-	-	CASRTDFNTEAFF	TGCGCCAGCCGGACAGATTTCAACACTGAAGCTTTCTTT